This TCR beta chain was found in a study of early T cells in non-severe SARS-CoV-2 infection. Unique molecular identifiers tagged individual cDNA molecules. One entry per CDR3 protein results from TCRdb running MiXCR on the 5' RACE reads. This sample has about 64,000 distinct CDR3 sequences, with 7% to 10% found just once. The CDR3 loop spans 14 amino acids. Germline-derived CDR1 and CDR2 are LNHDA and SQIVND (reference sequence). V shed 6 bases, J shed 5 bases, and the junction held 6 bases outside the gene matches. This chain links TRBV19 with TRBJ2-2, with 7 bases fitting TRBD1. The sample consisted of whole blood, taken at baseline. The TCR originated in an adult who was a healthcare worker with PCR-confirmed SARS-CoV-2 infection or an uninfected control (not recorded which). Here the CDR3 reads CASRETGLTGELFF. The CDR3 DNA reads TGTGCCAGTAGGGAGACAGGGTTAACCGGGGAGCTGTTTTTT.